The rows below give T cell receptor beta chains drawn from one sample of a study of OX40 agonist ivuxolimab in advanced cancers. TCRdb's table, derived via immunoSEQ multiplex PCR, lists solely in-frame clones and lacks some. The table records about 93,000 clones, 75% to 95% of them present only once. The starting material was CD4+ or CD8+ T cells sorted from blood, obtained in a trial of the OX40 agonist ivuxolimab. All receptors come from an adult with an advanced solid tumor such as melanoma, head and neck, liver or kidney cancer. Each CDR3 is given with its conserved first and last residue. Each record gives: V gene, D gene, J gene, clone size, CDR3 DNA, CDR3 protein. D genes are given only for firm matches. Clone size is not always given. Where it is, it says once, few, many or a class for expanded clones.

v_call: TRBV20-1
d_call: NA
j_call: TRBJ1-1
clone_size: NA
cdr3_nt: TGCTTGCAGGGAGAGAGCACTGAAGCTTTCTTT
cdr3_aa: CLQGESTEAFF

v_call: TRBV30
d_call: TRBD1
j_call: TRBJ1-1
clone_size: NA
cdr3_nt: TGTGCCGGAAGGGGGCTGGGGAACACTGAAGCTTTCTTT
cdr3_aa: CAGRGLGNTEAFF

v_call: TRBV7-2
d_call: NA
j_call: TRBJ2-5
clone_size: few
cdr3_nt: TGTGCCAGCAGCTTAGCGATAGGAGGGGTCGAGACCCAGTACTTC
cdr3_aa: CASSLAIGGVETQYF

v_call: TRBV4-2
d_call: NA
j_call: TRBJ1-5
clone_size: NA
cdr3_nt: TGTGCCAGCAGCCAAGCTGATCAGCCCCAGCATTTT
cdr3_aa: CASSQADQPQHF

v_call: TRBV15
d_call: NA
j_call: TRBJ1-1
clone_size: NA
cdr3_nt: TGTGCCACCACCTCACAATCCAGCATGCGGGCTTTCTTT
cdr3_aa: CATTSQSSMRAFF

v_call: TRBV5-1
d_call: NA
j_call: TRBJ2-3
clone_size: NA
cdr3_nt: TGCGCCAGCAGCTTACAGCCCCTTAGCACAGATACGCAGTATTTT
cdr3_aa: CASSLQPLSTDTQYF

v_call: TRBV10-3
d_call: NA
j_call: TRBJ1-2
clone_size: NA
cdr3_nt: TGTGCCATCAGTCTTGGGGGGATAGATGGCTACACCTTC
cdr3_aa: CAISLGGIDGYTF

v_call: TRBV28
d_call: NA
j_call: TRBJ2-7
clone_size: NA
cdr3_nt: TGTGCCAGCAGTTTATTGGTATACGAGCAGTACTTC
cdr3_aa: CASSLLVYEQYF

v_call: TRBV28
d_call: NA
j_call: TRBJ2-6
clone_size: few
cdr3_nt: TGTGCCAGCAGTCCTATCTCTGGGGCCAACGTCCTGACTTTC
cdr3_aa: CASSPISGANVLTF

v_call: TRBV25-1
d_call: TRBD1
j_call: TRBJ1-2
clone_size: once
cdr3_nt: TGTGCCAGCAGTTGGTCACAGGGGCGGAACTATGGCTACACCTTC
cdr3_aa: CASSWSQGRNYGYTF

v_call: TRBV28
d_call: NA
j_call: TRBJ1-5
clone_size: NA
cdr3_nt: TGTGCCAGCAGTTTAATCTCCATGCAAAGCCTTAGCAATCAGCCCCAGCATTTT
cdr3_aa: CASSLISMQSLSNQPQHF

v_call: TRBV30
d_call: NA
j_call: TRBJ2-1
clone_size: NA
cdr3_nt: TGTGCCTGGAGTTCGGTCAATGAGCAGTTCTTC
cdr3_aa: CAWSSVNEQFF

v_call: TRBV6-6
d_call: TRBD1
j_call: TRBJ2-2
clone_size: NA
cdr3_nt: TGTGCCAGCAGTTACCGGCCAGGGGGAGTCGGGGAGCTGTTTTTT
cdr3_aa: CASSYRPGGVGELFF

v_call: TRBV27
d_call: TRBD2
j_call: TRBJ2-4
clone_size: NA
cdr3_nt: TGTGCCAGCAGTCCAGGGTGGGGAGCGGGAGTAGCCAAAAACATTCAGTACTTC
cdr3_aa: CASSPGWGAGVAKNIQYF

v_call: TRBV6-5
d_call: NA
j_call: TRBJ1-1
clone_size: NA
cdr3_nt: TGTGCCAGCAGGAATAGACAGCTAGTCACTGAAGCTTTCTTT
cdr3_aa: CASRNRQLVTEAFF

v_call: TRBV5-6
d_call: NA
j_call: TRBJ2-1
clone_size: NA
cdr3_nt: TGTGCCAGCAGCTTGGGCAATGAGCAGTTCTTC
cdr3_aa: CASSLGNEQFF

v_call: TRBV19
d_call: TRBD2
j_call: TRBJ2-2
clone_size: NA
cdr3_nt: TGTGCCAGTAGCCCACTAGCGGTGAACACCGGGGAGCTGTTTTTT
cdr3_aa: CASSPLAVNTGELFF

v_call: TRBV7-2
d_call: TRBD1
j_call: TRBJ2-7
clone_size: NA
cdr3_nt: TGTGCCAGCAGACCCCCGGGACAGGGAGAGGAGCAGTACTTC
cdr3_aa: CASRPPGQGEEQYF

v_call: TRBV6-6
d_call: NA
j_call: TRBJ2-7
clone_size: NA
cdr3_nt: TGTGCCAGCAGTTTAGCGCCCTCAGGTTACGAGCAGTACTTC
cdr3_aa: CASSLAPSGYEQYF

v_call: TRBV7-2
d_call: NA
j_call: TRBJ2-1
clone_size: NA
cdr3_nt: TGTGCCAGCAGCTTAGATAGCGGAGCCTACAATGAGCAGTTCTTC
cdr3_aa: CASSLDSGAYNEQFF

v_call: TRBV5-1
d_call: NA
j_call: TRBJ1-5
clone_size: NA
cdr3_nt: TGCGCCAGCCTTGAGACGACGACTCAGCCCCAGCATTTT
cdr3_aa: CASLETTTQPQHF

v_call: TRBV19
d_call: NA
j_call: TRBJ2-2
clone_size: NA
cdr3_nt: TGTGCCTTCACCCCCTGGCAAGCGAACACCGGGGAGCTGTTTTTT
cdr3_aa: CAFTPWQANTGELFF

v_call: TRBV6-6
d_call: NA
j_call: TRBJ2-7
clone_size: NA
cdr3_nt: TGTGCCAGCAGCGACCAACGGACTTTTACCTACGAGCAGTACTTC
cdr3_aa: CASSDQRTFTYEQYF

v_call: TRBV29-1
d_call: TRBD2
j_call: TRBJ2-5
clone_size: NA
cdr3_nt: TGCAGCGTTGGGGGGGGACTAGCGGGAGCGGAAGAGACCCAGTACTTC
cdr3_aa: CSVGGGLAGAEETQYF

v_call: TRBV4-1
d_call: TRBD1
j_call: TRBJ2-5
clone_size: NA
cdr3_nt: TGCGCCAGCAGCCAAGGACAGGGGACGGAGACCCAGTACTTC
cdr3_aa: CASSQGQGTETQYF

v_call: TRBV11-2
d_call: NA
j_call: TRBJ2-3
clone_size: NA
cdr3_nt: TGTGCCAGCAGCACCTTCCGCGGCAGGGGCACAGATACGCAGTATTTT
cdr3_aa: CASSTFRGRGTDTQYF

v_call: TRBV5-6
d_call: NA
j_call: TRBJ1-5
clone_size: NA
cdr3_nt: TGTGCCAGCAGTTTTGCGGGGGCTAATCAGCCCCAGCATTTT
cdr3_aa: CASSFAGANQPQHF

v_call: TRBV7-2
d_call: NA
j_call: TRBJ1-3
clone_size: NA
cdr3_nt: TGTGCCAGCAGCTTAGGGGTGATCAGCTCTGGAAACACCATATATTTT
cdr3_aa: CASSLGVISSGNTIYF

v_call: TRBV11-3
d_call: NA
j_call: TRBJ2-2
clone_size: NA
cdr3_nt: TGTGCCAGCACCCAACCCCCAGGGACCGGGGAGCTGTTTTTT
cdr3_aa: CASTQPPGTGELFF

v_call: TRBV28
d_call: NA
j_call: TRBJ2-2
clone_size: NA
cdr3_nt: TGTGCCAGCGACCCGAGACAGACCGGGGAGCTGTTTTTT
cdr3_aa: CASDPRQTGELFF

v_call: TRBV30
d_call: NA
j_call: TRBJ1-1
clone_size: once
cdr3_nt: TGTGCCTGGAGGCTGGAGGGATTGATGAACACTGAAGCTTTCTTT
cdr3_aa: CAWRLEGLMNTEAFF

v_call: TRBV5-1
d_call: NA
j_call: TRBJ1-4
clone_size: NA
cdr3_nt: TGCGCCAGCAGCTTACAAGGGACAACTAATGAAAAACTGTTTTTT
cdr3_aa: CASSLQGTTNEKLFF

v_call: TRBV30
d_call: NA
j_call: TRBJ2-1
clone_size: NA
cdr3_nt: TGTGCCTGGAGGCCAGCCGGGACAAACAATGAGCAGTTCTTC
cdr3_aa: CAWRPAGTNNEQFF

v_call: TRBV7-2
d_call: TRBD2
j_call: TRBJ2-3
clone_size: NA
cdr3_nt: TGTGCCAGCAGCGCTAGCGGGCCGAGCACAGATACGCAGTATTTT
cdr3_aa: CASSASGPSTDTQYF

v_call: TRBV18
d_call: TRBD2
j_call: TRBJ2-5
clone_size: NA
cdr3_nt: TGTGCCAGCTCAAGACTAGCGGGAGGTTCAGAGACCCAGTACTTC
cdr3_aa: CASSRLAGGSETQYF

v_call: TRBV4-3
d_call: NA
j_call: TRBJ2-3
clone_size: NA
cdr3_nt: TGCGCCAGCAGCCAAACCCTAGGGGGGGCTCCGGGAACAGATACGCAGTATTTT
cdr3_aa: CASSQTLGGAPGTDTQYF

v_call: TRBV30
d_call: NA
j_call: TRBJ1-1
clone_size: NA
cdr3_nt: TGTGCCTGGAGTGTAGCGCGTAAATCTACTGAAGCTTTCTTT
cdr3_aa: CAWSVARKSTEAFF

v_call: TRBV14
d_call: TRBD1
j_call: TRBJ1-1
clone_size: NA
cdr3_nt: TGTGCCAGCAGCCTTACAGGGGTGACTGAAGCTTTCTTT
cdr3_aa: CASSLTGVTEAFF

v_call: TRBV7-3
d_call: NA
j_call: TRBJ2-2
clone_size: once
cdr3_nt: TGTGCCAGCAGCTTAACGTCGGGGACCGGGGAGCTGTTTTTT
cdr3_aa: CASSLTSGTGELFF

v_call: TRBV9
d_call: NA
j_call: TRBJ2-3
clone_size: NA
cdr3_nt: TGTGCCAGCAGTGGGGGCGCGGAAATCACAGATACGCAGTATTTT
cdr3_aa: CASSGGAEITDTQYF

v_call: TRBV2
d_call: TRBD2
j_call: TRBJ2-5
clone_size: once
cdr3_nt: TGTGCCAGCAGTGAACCCCGGAGGAGCGGGAGGGAGGTCAAAGAGACCCAGTACTTC
cdr3_aa: CASSEPRRSGREVKETQYF

v_call: TRBV7-2
d_call: NA
j_call: TRBJ2-3
clone_size: NA
cdr3_nt: TGTGCCAGCAGCTTAGTATGGAAGGGGTCAGATACGCAGTATTTT
cdr3_aa: CASSLVWKGSDTQYF

v_call: TRBV30
d_call: NA
j_call: TRBJ1-2
clone_size: NA
cdr3_nt: TGTGCCTGGAGTTTGACGTTGAACTATGGCTACACCTTC
cdr3_aa: CAWSLTLNYGYTF

v_call: TRBV19
d_call: TRBD2
j_call: TRBJ2-1
clone_size: NA
cdr3_nt: TGTGCCAGTAGTGATCCGGGACTAGCGGGAGTAAGGAATGAGCAGTTCTTC
cdr3_aa: CASSDPGLAGVRNEQFF

v_call: TRBV2
d_call: NA
j_call: TRBJ2-1
clone_size: NA
cdr3_nt: TGTGCCAGCAGTGGCCCTGGTAATGAGCAGTTCTTC
cdr3_aa: CASSGPGNEQFF